One sample yielded the 25 T cell receptor beta chains listed below, sequenced in a study of shared T cell receptors in the human thymus. Using immunoSEQ multiplex PCR, the repertoire was profiled, and TCRdb retains in-frame clones only, with some absent. This table holds hundreds of thousands of clones, around 87% found once. The data were also submitted as part of a second study, on human thymus T cells.

Sample: thymocytes. Every receptor here comes from a boy in the first two years of life with a congenital heart defect.

V and J are TRBV9 and TRBJ2-3; D is perhaps TRBD2 (5 bases). CDR1 and CDR2 (germline): SGDLS, YYNGEE. Trimming cost V 4 bases and J 1 base, with 13 bases left between them. CDR3 length: 15 amino acids. DNA of the CDR3: TGTGCCAGCAGCATCTTAGCGCGGGGCACAGATACGCAGTATTTT. Translation gives CASSILARGTDTQYF. Variable domain in full (rest from reference TRBV9 and TRBJ2-3): DSGVTQTPKHLITATGQRVTLRCSPRSGDLSVYWYQQSLDQGLQFLIQYYNGEERAKGNILERFSAQQFPDLHSELNLSSLELGDSALYFCASSILARGTDTQYFGPGTRLTVL.

The CDR3, as DNA: TGTGCCAGCAGCTTAGACCACCACGGGGACAGGGAGAATCAGCCCCAGCATTTT. It encodes CASSLDHHGDRENQPQHF. This chain joins TRBV7-2 and TRBJ1-5; 9 nucleotides agree with TRBD1. Germline CDR1 reads SGHTA; CDR2 reads FQGNSA. This CDR3 contains 18 residues. The junction had 11 bases not matched to a gene; V was cut back by 1 base and J by 4 bases.

This chain uses TRBV25-1 with TRBJ1-1, with D perhaps matching TRBD1 (6 bases). Trimming left V 4 bases short and J 4 bases short, with 16 bases between. The CDR3 loop spans 15 amino acids. CDR1 and CDR2 (germline): MGHDK, SYGVNS. In DNA form, the CDR3 reads TGTGCCAGCAGTGCCCCACAGGGATCGGGCACTGAAGCTTTCTTT. It specifies CASSAPQGSGTEAFF.

The chain uses TRBV23-1 and TRBJ1-5; D unclear. TRBV23-1 is placed among ORFs of uncertain function. The CDR3 extends over 15 amino acids. With 6 bases removed from V and 4 bases from J, the gap between germline ends came to 16 bases. CDR3 in DNA: TGCGCCAGCAGCATGACACGGCTTTGTAATCAGCCCCAGCATTTT. Residues: CASSMTRLCNQPQHF.

The chain links TRBV28 to TRBJ1-5, with D tentatively TRBD1 (6 bases). Trimming removed 8 bases from V and 3 bases from J, with 26 bases in between. Germline CDR1 MDHEN, CDR2 SYDVKM. The CDR3 contains 18 residues. CDR3 protein: CASSPGGRDTLNNQPQHF. CDR3 coding DNA: TGTGCCAGCTCCCCTGGGGGCCGGGACACCCTGAACAATCAGCCCCAGCATTTT.

The genes are TRBV28 and TRBJ2-5; 7 bases are a match to TRBD1. Trimming removed 3 bases from V and 3 bases from J; junction bases left unmatched: 10. From germline, CDR1 is MDHEN and CDR2 SYDVKM. The CDR3 consists of 16 residues. The CDR3 loop reads CASSFSVQQGKETQYF. Here the CDR3 DNA reads TGTGCCAGCAGTTTTTCAGTTCAACAGGGGAAAGAGACCCAGTACTTC.

J is TRBJ2-1 and V is TRBV15, with 8 bases aligning to TRBD1. This CDR3 spans 14 amino acids. V gave up 1 base and J gave up 7 bases; unmatched junction bases: 3. Germline V gives CDR1 LNHNV, CDR2 YYDKDF (reference sequence). DNA for the CDR3: TGTGCCACCAGCAGAGCGGGACAGGAGAATGAGCAGTTCTTC. Translated, it gives CATSRAGQENEQFF.

This clone was seen just once. V gene TRBV25-1 combines with J gene TRBJ1-6; 7 bases match TRBD1. The junction had 5 bases not matched to a gene; V was cut back by 1 base and J by 8 bases. The CDR3 consists of 15 residues. In germline, CDR1 is MGHDK, CDR2 SYGVNS. The CDR3 coding sequence is TGTGCCAGCAGTGAATCCCCGGGACAGTATTCACCCCTCCACTTT. This translates into CASSESPGQYSPLHF.

This chain joins TRBV6-4 and TRBJ2-2; no firm D call. Between the trimmed V and J ends, which lost 0 bases and 4 bases, there was a span of 12 bases. This CDR3 has 16 residues. Germline V gene sequence: CDR1 MRHNA, CDR2 SNTAGT. CDR3 sequence: CASSDSPPESTGELFF. CDR3 nucleotide sequence: TGTGCCAGCAGTGACTCCCCGCCGGAGAGCACCGGGGAGCTGTTTTTT.

J is TRBJ1-2 and V is TRBV6-5; the D gene is possibly TRBD1 (6 bases). This CDR3 is 12 amino acids long. Per the germline V gene, CDR1 is MNHEY and CDR2 is SVGAGI. The V end was cut by 5 bases, the J end by 8 bases, with 12 bases between. The CDR3 coding sequence is TGTGCCAGCAGTGGGTACAGGGTGGGCTACACCTTC. It yields the protein CASSGYRVGYTF.

The chain joins TRBV4-1 to TRBJ2-7; D possibly corresponds to TRBD2 (5 bases). This CDR3 comprises 15 residues. CDR1 MGHRA and CDR2 YSYEKL come from the germline V gene. V was pared by 2 bases and J by 3 bases, with 14 bases between. The CDR3 loop is CASSQFRDGDYEQYF. CDR3 bases: TGCGCCAGCAGCCAATTCCGGGATGGAGACTACGAGCAGTACTTC.

This rearrangement joins TRBV11-2 to TRBJ1-2, with 7 bases identical to TRBD1. The CDR3 has 14 amino acids. Per germline, CDR1 SGHAT and CDR2 FQNNGV. V lost 5 bases, J lost 5 bases, and 8 bases stayed unmatched. This chain's CDR3 is CASSDRPQGYGYTF. The CDR3 DNA sequence: TGTGCCAGCAGCGACCGGCCACAGGGGTATGGCTACACCTTC.

The CDR3 here is CASSQDWPRGWNTQYF. The CDR3 coding sequence is TGTGCCAGCAGCCAAGATTGGCCCCGGGGGTGGAATACGCAGTATTTT. The rearrangement uses TRBV14 and TRBJ2-3; a possible D gene is TRBD2 (6 bases). V was pared by 0 bases and J by 7 bases, with 17 bases between. Germline CDR1 is SGHDN and CDR2 is FVKESK. The length of the CDR3 is 16 residues. The full variable domain, with the rest looked up from reference TRBV14 and TRBJ2-3, is EAGVTQFPSHSVIEKGQTVTLRCDPISGHDNLYWYRRVMGKEIKFLLHFVKESKQDESGMPNNRFLAERTGGTYSTLKVQPAELEDSGVYFCASSQDWPRGWNTQYFGPGTRLTVL.

The chain couples TRBV5-1 to TRBJ1-5, with TRBD1 identical over 9 bases. Germline CDR1 is SGHRS and CDR2 is YFSETQ. The CDR3 runs to 20 residues. Losses at the gene ends were 7 bases for V and 0 bases for J; bases not matched to a gene: 20. The CDR3 sequence is CASYLPVNTGGQYSNQPQHF. The CDR3, as DNA: TGCGCCAGCTATTTGCCTGTAAATACAGGGGGCCAGTATAGCAATCAGCCCCAGCATTTT.

J is TRBJ2-1 and V is TRBV15, with a possible D match to TRBD1 (6 bases). Germline V gene data show CDR1 as LNHNV and CDR2 as YYDKDF (reference sequence). The length of the CDR3 is 16 residues. Between the trimmed V and J ends, which lost 2 bases and 8 bases, there was a span of 19 bases. The DNA for the CDR3 is TGTGCCACCAGCAGACACCAGGGCGCCAGGGGATATGAGCAGTTCTTC. Its translation: CATSRHQGARGYEQFF. Full variable domain (missing parts from reference TRBV15 and TRBJ2-1): DAMVIQNPRYQVTQFGKPVTLSCSQTLNHNVMYWYQQKSSQAPKLLFHYYDKDFNNEADTPDNFQSRRPNTSFCFLDIRSPGLGDTAMYLCATSRHQGARGYEQFFGPGTRLTVL.

The chain is built from TRBV7-2 and TRBJ2-5; 12 nucleotides match TRBD2. With 4 bases clipped from V and 3 bases from J, the junction kept 12 bases outside the gene matches. The length of the CDR3 is 18 residues. CDR1 SGHTA and CDR2 FQGNSA come from the germline V gene. The CDR3 nucleotides read TGTGCCAGCAGCTCAGGGGGGGGACTAGCGGGCCTCAAAGAGACCCAGTACTTC. Amino acid sequence: CASSSGGGLAGLKETQYF.

The J gene is TRBJ2-7, the V gene TRBV28; the D gene is possibly TRBD1 (6 bases). Between the trimmed V and J ends, which lost 6 bases and 3 bases, there was a span of 21 bases. Germline V gene data show CDR1 as MDHEN and CDR2 as SYDVKM. The length of the CDR3 is 16 residues. CDR3 sequence reads: CASSLPRQVIYYEQYF. Here the CDR3 DNA reads TGTGCCAGCAGCCTACCCCGACAGGTCATCTACTACGAGCAGTACTTC.

The rearrangement links TRBV9 to TRBJ2-2, with D maybe TRBD1 (5 bases). Germline V gene lookup returns CDR1 SGDLS and CDR2 YYNGEE. V dropped 0 bases and J dropped 0 bases, with 15 bases sitting between them. The CDR3 is made up of 18 amino acids. The CDR3 is CASSVGILDSANTGELFF. The CDR3 DNA reads TGTGCCAGCAGCGTAGGGATTCTCGACAGCGCGAACACCGGGGAGCTGTTTTTT.

The V and J genes are TRBV4-3 and TRBJ1-5; D perhaps matches TRBD1 (6 bases). The CDR3 length is 17 residues. The germline V and J ends were trimmed by 0 bases and 3 bases, with 15 bases remaining between them. Germline CDR1 reads LGHNA; CDR2 reads YSLEER. The CDR3 nucleotides read TGCGCCAGCAGCCAAGATCGTAAAGGGGGAAACAATCAGCCCCAGCATTTT. Encoded protein: CASSQDRKGGNNQPQHF.

The rearrangement uses TRBV4-3 and TRBJ1-5; 7 bases line up with TRBD1. Germline loops: CDR1 LGHNA, CDR2 YSLEER. Unmatched junction bases numbered 4, after V lost 4 bases and J lost 1 base. CDR3 length equals 15 residues. The CDR3 protein is CASSPRQGSNQPQHF. Written as DNA, the CDR3 is TGCGCCAGCAGCCCCCGACAGGGAAGCAATCAGCCCCAGCATTTT.

This chain connects TRBV5-4 to TRBJ2-3, with a tentative D call TRBD1 (6 bases). Germline V gene data show CDR1 as SGHNT and CDR2 as YYREEE (reference sequence). Between the trimmed V and J ends, which lost 0 bases and 4 bases, there was a span of 12 bases. The CDR3 is 15 residues long. CDR3 amino acids: CASSLDSGVPDTQYF. DNA for the CDR3: TGTGCCAGCAGCTTGGATTCAGGGGTCCCAGATACGCAGTATTTT. The full variable domain, completed using reference TRBV5-4 and TRBJ2-3, is ETGVTQSPTHLIKTRGQQVTLRCSSQSGHNTVSWYQQALGQGPQFIFQYYREEENGRGNFPPRFSGLQFPNYSSELNVNALELDDSALYLCASSLDSGVPDTQYFGPGTRLTVL.

The genes are TRBV4-3 and TRBJ1-1; 10 bases are a match to TRBD1. The V segment lost 4 bases and the J segment 1 base; nucleotides outside the gene matches: 6. CDR1 is LGHNA and CDR2 is YSLEER in the germline V gene. CDR3 length: 16 amino acids. CDR3 in amino acids: CASSPGTGVGNTEAFF. The CDR3 coding sequence is TGCGCCAGCAGCCCCGGGACAGGGGTTGGGAACACTGAAGCTTTCTTT.

V usage is TRBV6-5 and J usage is TRBJ2-7; 12 bases match TRBD2. The germline V gene encodes CDR1 MNHEY and CDR2 SVGAGI. V was pared by 4 bases and J by 3 bases, with 7 bases of the junction left unmatched. This CDR3 spans 16 amino acids. CDR3 sequence reads: CASSSPSGRALYEQYF. For the CDR3, the DNA is TGTGCCAGCAGTTCCCCTAGCGGGAGGGCCCTCTACGAGCAGTACTTC.

This chain links TRBV30 with TRBJ1-6; D might be TRBD1 (6 bases). This CDR3 is built from 15 residues. Germline V gene sequence: CDR1 GTSNPN, CDR2 SVGIG (reference sequence). V lost 3 bases and J lost 9, with 18 bases in between. CDR3 nucleotide sequence: TGTGCCTGGAGGGGGGAGGGACACTCCCCTTCACCCCTCCACTTT. Encoded protein: CAWRGEGHSPSPLHF. Complete variable domain (other parts from reference TRBV30 and TRBJ1-6): SQTIHQWPATLVQPVGSPLSLECTVEGTSNPNLYWYRQAAGRGLQLLFYSVGIGQISSEVPQNLSASRPQDRQFILSSKKLLLSDSGFYLCAWRGEGHSPSPLHFGNGTRLTVT.

V and J are TRBV30 and TRBJ2-7; D is perhaps TRBD1 (6 bases). There are 16 residues in the CDR3. Deletions cut 2 bases from V and 4 bases from J, with 21 bases between. Germline values: CDR1 GTSNPN, CDR2 SVGIG (reference sequence). CDR3 nucleotide sequence: TGTGCCTGGAGTAAACTCGACAGGCTTTCCTATTACGAGCAGTACTTC. Translation: CAWSKLDRLSYYEQYF.